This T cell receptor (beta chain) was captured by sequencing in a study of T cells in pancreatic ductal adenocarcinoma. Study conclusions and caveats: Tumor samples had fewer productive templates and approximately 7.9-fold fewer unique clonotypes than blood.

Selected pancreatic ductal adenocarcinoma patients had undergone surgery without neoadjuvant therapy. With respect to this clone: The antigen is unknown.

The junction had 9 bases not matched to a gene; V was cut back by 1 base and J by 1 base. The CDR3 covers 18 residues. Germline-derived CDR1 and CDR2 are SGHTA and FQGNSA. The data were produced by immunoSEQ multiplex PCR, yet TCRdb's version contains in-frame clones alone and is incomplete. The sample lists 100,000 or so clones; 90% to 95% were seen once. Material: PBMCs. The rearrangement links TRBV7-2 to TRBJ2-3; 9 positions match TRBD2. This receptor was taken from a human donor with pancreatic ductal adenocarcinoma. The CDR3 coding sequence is TGTGCCAGCAGCTTAGGAAGGGCGGGAGGGCTTGGCACAGATACGCAGTATTTT. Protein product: CASSLGRAGGLGTDTQYF.